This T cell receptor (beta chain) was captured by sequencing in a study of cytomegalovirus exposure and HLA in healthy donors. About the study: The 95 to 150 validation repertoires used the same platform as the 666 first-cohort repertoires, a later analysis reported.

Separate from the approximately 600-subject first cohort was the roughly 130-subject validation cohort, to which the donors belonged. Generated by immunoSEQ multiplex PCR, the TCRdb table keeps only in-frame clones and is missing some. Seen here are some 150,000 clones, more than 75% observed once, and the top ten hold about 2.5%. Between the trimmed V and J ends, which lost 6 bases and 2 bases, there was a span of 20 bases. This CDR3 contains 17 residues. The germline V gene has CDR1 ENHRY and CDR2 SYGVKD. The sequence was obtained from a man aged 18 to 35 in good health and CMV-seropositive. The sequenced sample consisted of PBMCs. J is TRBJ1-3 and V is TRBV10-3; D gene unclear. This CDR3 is CAISRTEGRVTGNTIYF. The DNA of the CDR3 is TGTGCCATCAGCAGGACGGAGGGTCGAGTAACTGGAAACACCATATATTTT.